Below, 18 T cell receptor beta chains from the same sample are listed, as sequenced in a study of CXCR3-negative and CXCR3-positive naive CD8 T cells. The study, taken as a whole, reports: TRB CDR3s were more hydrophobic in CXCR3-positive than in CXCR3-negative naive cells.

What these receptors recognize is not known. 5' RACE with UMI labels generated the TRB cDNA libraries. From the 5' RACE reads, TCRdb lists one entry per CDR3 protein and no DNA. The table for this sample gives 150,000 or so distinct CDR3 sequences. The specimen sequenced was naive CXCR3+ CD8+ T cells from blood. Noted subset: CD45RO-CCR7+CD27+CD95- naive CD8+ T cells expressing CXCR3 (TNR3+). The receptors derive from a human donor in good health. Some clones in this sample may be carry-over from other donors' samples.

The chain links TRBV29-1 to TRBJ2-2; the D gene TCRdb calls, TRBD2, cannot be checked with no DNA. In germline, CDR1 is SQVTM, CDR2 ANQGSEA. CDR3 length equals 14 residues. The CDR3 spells CSVVTSGSPGELFF.

The CDR3 sequence is CASSQDGLEEETQYF. The chain uses TRBV14 and TRBJ2-5; TCRdb designates TRBD2, a call that cannot be tested without DNA. The CDR3 is made up of 15 amino acids. The germline CDR1 and CDR2 sequences are SGHDN and FVKESK.

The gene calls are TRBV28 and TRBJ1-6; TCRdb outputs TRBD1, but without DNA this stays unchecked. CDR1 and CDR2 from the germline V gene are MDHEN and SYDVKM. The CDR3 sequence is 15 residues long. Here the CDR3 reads CASSDLRQYNSPLHF.

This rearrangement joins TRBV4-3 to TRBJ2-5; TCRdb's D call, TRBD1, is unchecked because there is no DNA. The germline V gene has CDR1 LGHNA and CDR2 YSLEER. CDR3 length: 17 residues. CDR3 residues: CASSQVGGMGTQETQYF.

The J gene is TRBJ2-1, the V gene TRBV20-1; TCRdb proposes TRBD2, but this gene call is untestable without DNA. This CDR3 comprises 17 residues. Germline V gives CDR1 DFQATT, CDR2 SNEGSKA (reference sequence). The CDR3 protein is CSARGLAGSPTPNEQFF.

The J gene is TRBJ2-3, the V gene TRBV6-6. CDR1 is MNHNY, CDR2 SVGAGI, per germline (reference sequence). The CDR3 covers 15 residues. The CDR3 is CASSTDFQSDDTQYF.

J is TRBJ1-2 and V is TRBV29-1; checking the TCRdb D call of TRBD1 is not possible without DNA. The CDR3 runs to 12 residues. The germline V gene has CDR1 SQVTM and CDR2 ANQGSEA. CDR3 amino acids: CSVVRGDYGYTF.

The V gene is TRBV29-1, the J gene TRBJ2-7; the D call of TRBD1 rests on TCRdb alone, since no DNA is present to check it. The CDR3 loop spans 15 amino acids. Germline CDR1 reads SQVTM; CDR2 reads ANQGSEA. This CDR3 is CSVEGGRSQSYEQYF.

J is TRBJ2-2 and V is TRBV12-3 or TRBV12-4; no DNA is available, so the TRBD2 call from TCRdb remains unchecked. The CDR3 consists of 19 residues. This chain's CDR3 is CASSSWTSGGRSNTGELFF.

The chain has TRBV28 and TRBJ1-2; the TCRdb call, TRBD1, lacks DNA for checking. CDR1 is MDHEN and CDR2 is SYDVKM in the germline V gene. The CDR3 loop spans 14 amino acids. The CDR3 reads CASTSVRGTYGYTF.

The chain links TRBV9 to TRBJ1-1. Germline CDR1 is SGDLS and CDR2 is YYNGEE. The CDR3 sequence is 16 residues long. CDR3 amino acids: CASSVGWGTGNTEAFF. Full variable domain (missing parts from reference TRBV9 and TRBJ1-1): DSGVTQTPKHLITATGQRVTLRCSPRSGDLSVYWYQQSLDQGLQFLIQYYNGEERAKGNILERFSAQQFPDLHSELNLSSLELGDSALYFCASSVGWGTGNTEAFFGQGTRLTVV.

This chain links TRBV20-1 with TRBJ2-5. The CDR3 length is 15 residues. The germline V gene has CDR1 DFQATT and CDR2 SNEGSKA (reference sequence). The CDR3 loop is CSARVRDTWEKTQYF.

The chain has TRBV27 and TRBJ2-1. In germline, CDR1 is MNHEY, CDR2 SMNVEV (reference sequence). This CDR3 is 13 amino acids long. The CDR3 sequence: CASSQIKRNEQFF.

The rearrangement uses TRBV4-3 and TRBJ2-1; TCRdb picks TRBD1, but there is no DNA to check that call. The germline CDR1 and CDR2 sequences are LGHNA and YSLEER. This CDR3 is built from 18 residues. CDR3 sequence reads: CASSQTDRAGGLYNEQFF.

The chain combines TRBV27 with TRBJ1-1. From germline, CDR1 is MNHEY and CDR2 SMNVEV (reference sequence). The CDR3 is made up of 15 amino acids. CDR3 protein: CASSTSRALNTEAFF.

CDR3: CASSYSVDSRGEQYF. This chain joins TRBV6-6 and TRBJ2-7; TCRdb proposes TRBD1, but this gene call is untestable without DNA. Germline loops: CDR1 MNHNY, CDR2 SVGAGI (reference sequence). The CDR3 contains 15 residues.

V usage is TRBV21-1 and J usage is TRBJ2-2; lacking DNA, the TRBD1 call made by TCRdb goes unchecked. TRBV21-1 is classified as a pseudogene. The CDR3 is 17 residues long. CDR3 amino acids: CASSNKDRGRLSGELFF.

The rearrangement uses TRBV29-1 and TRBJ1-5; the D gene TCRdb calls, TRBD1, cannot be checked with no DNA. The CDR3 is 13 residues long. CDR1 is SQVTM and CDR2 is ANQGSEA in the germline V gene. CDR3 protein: CSVYEGGNQPQHF.